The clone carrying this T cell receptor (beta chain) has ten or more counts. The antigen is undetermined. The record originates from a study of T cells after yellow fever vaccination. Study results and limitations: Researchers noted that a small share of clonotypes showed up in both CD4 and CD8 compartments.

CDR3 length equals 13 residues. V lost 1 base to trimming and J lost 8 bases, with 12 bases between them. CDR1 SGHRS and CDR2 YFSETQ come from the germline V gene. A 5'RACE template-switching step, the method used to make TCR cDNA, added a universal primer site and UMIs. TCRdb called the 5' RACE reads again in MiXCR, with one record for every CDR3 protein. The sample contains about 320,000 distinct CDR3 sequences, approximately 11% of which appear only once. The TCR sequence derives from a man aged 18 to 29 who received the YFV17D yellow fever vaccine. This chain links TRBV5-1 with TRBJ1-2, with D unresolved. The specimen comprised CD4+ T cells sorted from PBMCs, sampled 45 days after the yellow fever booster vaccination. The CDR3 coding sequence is TGCGCCAGCAGCTTGAACGGGGTGGAGGGCTACACCTTC. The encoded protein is CASSLNGVEGYTF.